This TCR beta chain derives from a study of beta chain features in type 1 diabetes. Study at large: Cells sorted and examined across all samples totaled more than 95,000,000. General observations from the study: Naive, central memory and regulatory TCRB repertoires appeared more similar among patients than healthy donors. Shortening of TCRB CDR3s, moderate but significant, appeared in all four CD4+ subsets of Type 1 diabetes patients.

CDR1 SGHNT and CDR2 YENEEA come from the germline V gene. This CDR3 region has 13 residues. V was cut by 2 bases and J by 7 bases, with 8 bases left in between. Expressed TCRB transcripts were sequenced because the entire RNA isolate underwent reverse transcription. Mean read depth for naive, central memory and regulatory T cell samples was a few million reads. TCRdb's copy holds only in-frame clones and misses some; the assay was immunoSEQ multiplex PCR. Among tens of thousands of clones listed, about 48% were seen once. The authors took one heparinised blood draw, averaging around 120 mL, from each donor. This clone was seen only a few times. Its cognate antigen is unknown.

The sample was central memory CD4+ T cells from blood. The chain employs TRBV11-3 and TRBJ1-4; unclear D gene. This clonotype was obtained from a man in his thirties or forties with type 1 diabetes. This CDR3 is CASSLTRGEKLFF. The CDR3 DNA reads as TGTGCCAGCAGCTTAACCCGGGGTGAAAAACTGTTTTTT.